The 23 T cell receptor beta chains below were found in one sample sequenced in a study of T-cell reconstitution after alpha-beta-depleted transplantation in children. TCRbeta library construction was performed incorporating unique molecular identifiers. In TCRdb, the PCR reads were re-called with MiXCR into one record per CDR3 protein. The sample lists about 540,000 distinct CDR3 sequences, about 16% occurring once. Source: PBMCs from the stem cell graft donor, taken from the stem cell graft. The receptor set was obtained from a human donor who donated a stem cell graft to a child with acute lymphoblastic leukemia.

V and J are TRBV4-1 and TRBJ1-1; D unresolved. The germline gives CDR1 MGHRA, CDR2 YSYEKL. The CDR3 runs to 13 residues. Trimming left V 3 bases short and J 6 bases short, with 11 bases between. The CDR3 here is CASSHTFYPEAFF. CDR3 in DNA: TGCGCCAGCAGCCACACATTTTACCCTGAAGCTTTCTTT.

This clonotype was seen repeatedly, ten times or more. The chain is built from TRBV27 and TRBJ2-7; 12 nucleotides agree with TRBD2. The germline gives CDR1 MNHEY, CDR2 SMNVEV (reference sequence). This CDR3 comprises 14 residues. With 6 bases clipped from V and 1 base from J, the junction kept 1 base outside the gene matches. The CDR3 sequence: CASRLAGGSYEQYF. CDR3 bases: TGTGCCAGCAGACTAGCGGGAGGTTCCTACGAGCAGTACTTC.

This clonotype appeared once. The rearrangement uses TRBV7-2 and TRBJ2-6, with 11 bases lining up with TRBD2. V was pared by 8 bases and J by 0 bases, with 9 bases of the junction left unmatched. Germline-derived CDR1 and CDR2 are SGHTA and FQGNSA. This CDR3 comprises 18 residues. DNA of the CDR3: TGTGCCAGCTGTTTGGGGCTAGCGGGGGGCTCTGGGGCCAACGTCCTGACTTTC. Its translation: CASCLGLAGGSGANVLTF.

The chain carries TRBV2 and TRBJ2-3, with TRBD2 matching over 12 bases. Germline lookup yields CDR1 SNHLY and CDR2 FYNNEI. The CDR3 consists of 16 residues. Trimming at V came to 10 bases and at J to 4 bases, leaving 12 bases not matched to a gene. CDR3 coding DNA: TGTGCCACGATGCAACTGACTAGCGGGAGTTCAGATACGCAGTATTTT. This translates into CATMQLTSGSSDTQYF.

This clonotype was counted only a few times. The rearrangement uses TRBV12-3 or TRBV12-4 and TRBJ1-5; TRBD1 might be the D (5 bases). The V and J ends lost 1 base and 1 base respectively, with 11 bases between them. The length of the CDR3 is 16 residues. CDR3 sequence (DNA): TGTGCCAGCAGTTTAGAGCTCGGGGCCAGCAATCAGCCCCAGCATTTT. As protein: CASSLELGASNQPQHF.

The table lists this clonotype with a few counts. The rearrangement joins TRBV25-1 to TRBJ2-5; 8 bases match TRBD1. V was pared by 3 bases and J by 6 bases, with 9 bases of the junction left unmatched. The germline V gene encodes CDR1 MGHDK and CDR2 SYGVNS. The CDR3 is 15 amino acids. DNA of the CDR3: TGTGCCAGCAGTGATCCGGCAGGGGGCGCCCAGACCCAGTACTTC. Translated: CASSDPAGGAQTQYF.

This clonotype was seen more than once but under ten times. V gene TRBV2 combines with J gene TRBJ2-5; the D call may be TRBD1 or TRBD2 (5 bases each). The CDR3 is 12 residues long. The V gene's germline CDR1 is SNHLY and CDR2 FYNNEI. V lost 9 bases and J 4 bases, leaving 12 bases between the germline ends. In DNA, the CDR3 is TGTGCCAGAGAGGGGCAAGTAGAGACCCAGTACTTC. Translated: CAREGQVETQYF.

This sequence joins TRBV4-1 and TRBJ2-3, with unresolved D. This CDR3 comprises 18 residues. The germline V gene encodes CDR1 MGHRA and CDR2 YSYEKL. V lost 1 base and J 0 bases, leaving 17 bases between the germline ends. The CDR3 region is CASSQVKSGWGSTDTQYF. The CDR3 DNA reads TGCGCCAGCAGCCAAGTAAAATCCGGATGGGGTAGCACAGATACGCAGTATTTT.

The chain combines TRBV9 with TRBJ2-5; D is possibly TRBD2 (5 bases). CDR1 SGDLS and CDR2 YYNGEE come from the germline V gene. V lost 4 bases and J 5 bases, leaving 12 bases between the germline ends. The length of the CDR3 is 13 residues. CDR3 amino acids: CASSPTRVETQYF. The CDR3, as DNA: TGTGCCAGCAGCCCAACTAGGGTGGAGACCCAGTACTTC.

J is TRBJ2-3 and V is TRBV25-1; 8 positions match TRBD2. The length of the CDR3 is 15 residues. Germline-derived CDR1 and CDR2 are MGHDK and SYGVNS. Losses at the gene ends were 4 bases for V and 1 base for J; bases not matched to a gene: 4. CDR3 bases: TGTGCCAGCAGTGGAGCGGGAGTGGGCACAGATACGCAGTATTTT. Translated, it gives CASSGAGVGTDTQYF.

This clonotype was detected ten times or more. V gene TRBV5-1 combines with J gene TRBJ2-7; weak D call: TRBD1 (5 bases). V was cut by 0 bases and J by 0 bases, with 7 bases left in between. Germline CDR1 reads SGHRS; CDR2 reads YFSETQ. This CDR3 has 14 amino acids. CDR3 in DNA: TGCGCCAGCAGCTTGGCTAGGGGCTCCTACGAGCAGTACTTC. It translates to CASSLARGSYEQYF. The full variable domain, with the rest looked up from reference TRBV5-1 and TRBJ2-7, is KAGVTQTPRYLIKTRGQQVTLSCSPISGHRSVSWYQQTPGQGLQFLFEYFSETQRNKGNFPGRFSGRQFSNSRSEMNVSTLELGDSALYLCASSLARGSYEQYFGPGTRLTVT.

CDR3 protein: CASTLPGTGTYGYTF. DNA for the CDR3: TGTGCCAGTACCCTCCCAGGGACAGGGACCTATGGCTACACCTTC. V gene TRBV19 combines with J gene TRBJ1-2; TRBD1 agrees at 9 bases. J was trimmed by 4 bases and V by 7 bases; bases with no gene match: 10. This CDR3 has 15 amino acids. Germline lookup yields CDR1 LNHDA and CDR2 SQIVND (reference sequence).

This clonotype came up a few times. CDR3 DNA sequence: TGCGCCAGCAGGGGAGTGCTTTTAGAGCAGTACTTC. This encodes CASRGVLLEQYF. The V and J genes are TRBV10-2 and TRBJ2-7, with a tentative D call TRBD2 (5 bases). Germline V gene lookup returns CDR1 WSHSY and CDR2 SAAADI. With 6 bases removed from V and 7 bases from J, the gap between germline ends came to 13 bases. This CDR3 comprises 12 residues.

This clonotype came up a few times. This chain links TRBV29-1 with TRBJ2-1; TRBD1 might be the D (5 bases). This CDR3 has 13 residues. V was clipped by 2 bases and J by 10 bases, with 15 bases between them. The germline V gene has CDR1 SQVTM and CDR2 ANQGSEA. In nucleotides, the CDR3 is TGCAGCGTTGAACACCCAGGGCCGAAGGAGCAGTTCTTC. This encodes CSVEHPGPKEQFF.

The sample holds a few counts of this clonotype. The chain couples TRBV5-4 to TRBJ2-2, with D possibly being TRBD2 (6 bases). The CDR3 extends over 13 amino acids. Germline V gene sequence: CDR1 SGHNT, CDR2 YYREEE (reference sequence). Trimming stripped 2 bases from V and 6 bases from J, with 8 bases between. CDR3 nucleotides: TGTGCCAGCAGCTTCAGCGGGTCCGGGGAGCTGTTTTTT. It codes for CASSFSGSGELFF. The full variable domain, completed using reference TRBV5-4 and TRBJ2-2, is ETGVTQSPTHLIKTRGQQVTLRCSSQSGHNTVSWYQQALGQGPQFIFQYYREEENGRGNFPPRFSGLQFPNYSSELNVNALELDDSALYLCASSFSGSGELFFGEGSRLTVL.

The chain employs TRBV6-2 or TRBV6-3 and TRBJ2-1, with 7 bases aligning to TRBD2. CDR1 MNHEY and CDR2 SVGEGT come from the germline V gene. This CDR3 comprises 16 residues. V dropped 3 bases and J dropped 9; count of bases not matched to a gene: 14. This CDR3 is CASSYSRASGGGEQFF. DNA for the CDR3: TGTGCCAGCAGTTATTCGAGGGCTAGCGGCGGTGGTGAGCAGTTCTTC.

This chain links TRBV27 with TRBJ2-1; 7 nucleotides line up with TRBD2. CDR3 length: 15 residues. The V segment lost 5 bases and the J segment 5 bases; nucleotides outside the gene matches: 9. CDR1 and CDR2 from the germline V gene are MNHEY and SMNVEV (reference sequence). The CDR3 DNA reads as TGTGCCAGCAGTCGCCGACTAGCAGTAAACAATGAGCAGTTCTTC. This encodes CASSRRLAVNNEQFF.

The gene calls are TRBV2 and TRBJ2-2; D possibly uses TRBD1 or TRBD2 (5 bases each). In germline, CDR1 is SNHLY, CDR2 FYNNEI. Trimming cost V 8 bases and J 5 bases, with 24 bases left between them. This CDR3 contains 17 residues. The CDR3 spells CASCPQGTRPKTGELFF. CDR3 DNA sequence: TGTGCCAGCTGTCCCCAGGGTACTAGACCTAAGACCGGGGAGCTGTTTTTT.

V gene TRBV25-1 combines with J gene TRBJ1-4; perhaps TRBD1 as D (6 bases). Germline loops: CDR1 MGHDK, CDR2 SYGVNS. The CDR3 totals 14 residues. With 4 bases removed from V and 8 bases from J, the gap between germline ends came to 14 bases. The CDR3 region is CASSGRQEEEKLFF. DNA of the CDR3: TGTGCCAGCAGTGGACGACAGGAAGAAGAAAAACTGTTTTTT.

This clonotype has more than one count but fewer than ten. This chain connects TRBV20-1 to TRBJ2-1, with TRBD2 matching 9 bases. Germline loops: CDR1 DFQATT, CDR2 SNEGSKA (reference sequence). Trimming at V came to 1 base and at J to 6 bases, leaving 10 bases not matched to a gene. The CDR3 spans 16 residues. CDR3 protein: CSARAEGLAKINEQFF. The CDR3 DNA reads TGCAGTGCTAGAGCCGAAGGACTAGCGAAAATCAATGAGCAGTTCTTC.

The table lists this clonotype with a few counts. The chain recombines TRBV6-2 or TRBV6-3 with TRBJ2-7; 10 bases match TRBD2. This CDR3 comprises 17 residues. Germline trimming cut 2 bases from V and 6 bases from J; bases unmatched to any gene: 13. Germline V gene data show CDR1 as MNHEY and CDR2 as SVGEGT. For the CDR3, the DNA is TGTGCCAGCAGTTACGATTCCCTAGCGGGAGTAAGGGGCGAGCAGTACTTC. It specifies CASSYDSLAGVRGEQYF.

This clonotype came up a few times. The V call is TRBV6-1, the J call TRBJ2-1; TRBD2 is a possible D gene (5 bases). Trimming cost V 6 bases and J 0 bases, with 12 bases left between them. Germline values: CDR1 MNHNS, CDR2 SASEGT. CDR3 size: 15 residues. CDR3 sequence reads: CASRRTSSSYNEQFF. The CDR3 DNA is TGTGCCAGCAGGAGGACTTCCAGCTCCTACAATGAGCAGTTCTTC.

The chain carries TRBV29-1 and TRBJ2-1; tentative D call: TRBD2 (5 bases). CDR3 length: 14 amino acids. Germline values: CDR1 SQVTM, CDR2 ANQGSEA. V shed 4 bases and J shed 0 bases, with 10 bases lying between them. CDR3 amino acids: CSVADSSSYNEQFF. The CDR3 region has the DNA TGCAGCGTTGCGGACTCGAGCTCCTACAATGAGCAGTTCTTC.